The T cell receptor (beta chain) described here comes from a study of T cells in Graves' hyperthyroidism and ophthalmopathy. Template material for amplifying TCR beta CDR3 regions consisted of RNA transcripts. First-round RT-PCR targeting the TCR CDR3 was performed with the HTBI primer set. Each CDR3 protein is one row after TCRdb ran MiXCR on the multiplex PCR reads. The sample lists a few hundred thousand distinct CDR3 sequences; roughly 46% were seen once. V was trimmed by 7 bases and J by 1 base, leaving 13 bases between them. The germline V gene has CDR1 SQVTM and CDR2 ANQGSEA. This CDR3 comprises 13 residues.

The sequence derives from a woman aged 18-29 years with Graves' hyperthyroidism. The chain employs TRBV29-1 and TRBJ1-2; tentatively, D is TRBD1 (5 bases). Source material: peripheral blood or thyroid tissue (not recorded which). In DNA form, the CDR3 reads TGCAGCGCGTTCAGGGATCGTAACTATGGCTACACCTTC. It yields the protein CSAFRDRNYGYTF. The complete variable domain, with remaining parts taken from reference TRBV29-1 and TRBJ1-2, reads SAVISQKPSRDICQRGTSLTIQCQVDSQVTMMFWYRQQPGQSLTLIATANQGSEATYESGFVIDKFPISRPNLTFSTLTVSNMSPEDSSIYLCSAFRDRNYGYTFGSGTRLTVV.